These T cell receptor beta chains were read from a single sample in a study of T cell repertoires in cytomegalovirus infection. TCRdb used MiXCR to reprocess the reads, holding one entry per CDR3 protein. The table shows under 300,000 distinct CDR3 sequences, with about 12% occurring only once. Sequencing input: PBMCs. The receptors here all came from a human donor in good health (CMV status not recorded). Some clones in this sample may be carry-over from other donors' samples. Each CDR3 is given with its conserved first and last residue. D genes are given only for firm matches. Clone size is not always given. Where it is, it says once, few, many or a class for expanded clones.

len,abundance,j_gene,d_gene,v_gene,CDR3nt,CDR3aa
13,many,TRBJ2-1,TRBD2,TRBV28,TGTGCCGGGAGCGGGAGTTCCTACAATGAGCAGTTCTTC,CAGSGSSYNEQFF
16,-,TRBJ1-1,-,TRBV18,TGTGCCAGCTCACCACCAGCAGGACCCATGAACACTGAAGCTTTCTTT,CASSPPAGPMNTEAFF
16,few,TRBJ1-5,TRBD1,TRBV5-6,TGTGCCAGCAGCGGGAGCGACAGGGATAGCAATCAGCCCCAGCATTTT,CASSGSDRDSNQPQHF
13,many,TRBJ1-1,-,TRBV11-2,TGTGCCAGCAGCCTTGAACAGGACACTGAAGCTTTCTTT,CASSLEQDTEAFF
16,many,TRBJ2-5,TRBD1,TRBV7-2,TGTGCCAGCAGCTTAGACGGACAGGGGGAGTCAGAGACCCAGTACTTC,CASSLDGQGESETQYF
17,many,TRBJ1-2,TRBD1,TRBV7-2,TGTGCCAGCAGCTCTAAGGCCGGGACAGGGGATAACTATGGCTACACCTTC,CASSSKAGTGDNYGYTF
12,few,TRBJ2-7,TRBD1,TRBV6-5,TGTGCCAGCAGGAGGGGGCTGGACGAGCAGTACTTC,CASRRGLDEQYF
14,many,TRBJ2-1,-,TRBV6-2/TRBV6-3,TGTGCCAGCAGTTACTCCCACGAGGGGAGTGAGCAGTTCTTC,CASSYSHEGSEQFF
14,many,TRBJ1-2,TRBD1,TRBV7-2,TGTGCCAGCAGCTTAATACAGGGGAGCCATGGCTACACCTTC,CASSLIQGSHGYTF
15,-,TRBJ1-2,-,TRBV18,TGTGCCAGCTCACCCTCGCCCCCCTCTAACTATGGCTACACCTTC,CASSPSPPSNYGYTF
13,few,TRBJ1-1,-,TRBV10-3,TGTGCCTCCTCTTGGGATCTGAACACTGAAGCTTTCTTT,CASSWDLNTEAFF
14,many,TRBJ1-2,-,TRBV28,TGTGCCAGCAGCCCTGGGGGGTCCCCCTATGGCTACACCTTC,CASSPGGSPYGYTF
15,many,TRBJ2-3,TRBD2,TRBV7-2,TGTGCCAGCCACAATAGCGGGAGGGCCTCAGATACGCAGTATTTT,CASHNSGRASDTQYF
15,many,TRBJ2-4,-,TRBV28,TGTGCCAGCAGTCCTCAATCCGGGCTAAGGGACATTCAGTACTTC,CASSPQSGLRDIQYF
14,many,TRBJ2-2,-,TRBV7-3,TGTGCCAGCGAGACAGGAAGGGGTACCGGGGAGCTGTTTTTT,CASETGRGTGELFF
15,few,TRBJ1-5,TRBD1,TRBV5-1,TGCGCCAGCAGCCCCGGGACAGGACATTATCAGCCCCAGCATTTT,CASSPGTGHYQPQHF
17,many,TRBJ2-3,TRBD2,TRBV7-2,TGTGCCAGCAGCTCAGCACCCGGGACTAGGTTGACAGATACGCAGTATTTT,CASSSAPGTRLTDTQYF
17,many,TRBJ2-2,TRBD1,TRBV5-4,TGTGCCAGCAGCTTGAACAGGGGGCGATGGGACACCGGGGAGCTGTTTTTT,CASSLNRGRWDTGELFF
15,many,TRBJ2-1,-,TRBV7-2,TGTGCCAGCAGCCAGGGACTCATCCTCTACAATGAGCAGTTCTTC,CASSQGLILYNEQFF
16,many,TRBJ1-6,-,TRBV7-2,TGTGCCAGCAGCCTGACAGGACAGCCTAATAATTCACCCCTCCACTTT,CASSLTGQPNNSPLHF
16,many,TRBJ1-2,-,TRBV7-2,TGTGCCAGCAGCCCTACAGCCGAGCTCAGGGAGTATGGCTACACCTTC,CASSPTAELREYGYTF
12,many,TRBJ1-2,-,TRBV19,TGTGCCAGTAGTATGTCGGTTGGGGGCTACACCTTC,CASSMSVGGYTF
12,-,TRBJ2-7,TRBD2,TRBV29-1,TGCAGCGTGAGACTAGCGGGAGACGAGCAGTACTTC,CSVRLAGDEQYF
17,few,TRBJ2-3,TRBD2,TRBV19,TGTGCCAGTAGCTTCACTAGCGGGAGCGAAGGGGCAGATACGCAGTATTTT,CASSFTSGSEGADTQYF
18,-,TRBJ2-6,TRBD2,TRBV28,TGTGCCAGCAGTTTTTTGCTAGCGGAGAGGCCTGGGGCCAACGTCCTGACTTTC,CASSFLLAERPGANVLTF
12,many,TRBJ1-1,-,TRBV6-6,TGTGCCAGCAGTTACCCCTCTGCTGAAGCTTTCTTT,CASSYPSAEAFF
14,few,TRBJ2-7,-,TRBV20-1,TGCAGTGCTAGGGGGGGGGCTGGGATCTACGAGCAGTACTTC,CSARGGAGIYEQYF
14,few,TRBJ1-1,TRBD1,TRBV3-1,TGTGCCAGCAGCTCGCAGGACAGGGCGACTGAAGCTTTCTTT,CASSSQDRATEAFF
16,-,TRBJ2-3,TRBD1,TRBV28,TGTGCCAGCAGTTTACTCGGGACAGAGTTCACAGATACGCAGTATTTT,CASSLLGTEFTDTQYF
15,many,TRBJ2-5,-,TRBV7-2,TGTGCCAGCAGCCGCTGGGGGCAGGAGCAAGAGACCCAGTACTTC,CASSRWGQEQETQYF
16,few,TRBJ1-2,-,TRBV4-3,TGCGCCAGCAGCCAATATATGACGGGGGCGCTCTATGGCTACACCTTC,CASSQYMTGALYGYTF
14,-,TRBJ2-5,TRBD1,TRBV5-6,TGTGCCAGCAGCCCGACAGGGGGCTCAGAGACCCAGTACTTC,CASSPTGGSETQYF
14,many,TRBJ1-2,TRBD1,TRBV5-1,TGCGCCAGCAGCTTCTACGGGACAGGGTACGGCTACACCTTC,CASSFYGTGYGYTF
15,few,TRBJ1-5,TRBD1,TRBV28,TGTGCCGGGCAGGGGGGAATCAGGGGCAATCAGCCCCAGCATTTT,CAGQGGIRGNQPQHF
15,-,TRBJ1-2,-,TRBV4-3,TGCGCCAGCAGCCAAGATTTGGCCGTAAGGGGTGGCTACACCTTC,CASSQDLAVRGGYTF
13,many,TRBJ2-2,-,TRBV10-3,TGTGCCATCATGGGCAGGGGCTTCGGGGAGCTGTTTTTT,CAIMGRGFGELFF
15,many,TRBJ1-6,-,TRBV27,TGTGCCAGCAGTTTAGAGCCGGGTCCGGGTTCACCCCTCCACTTT,CASSLEPGPGSPLHF